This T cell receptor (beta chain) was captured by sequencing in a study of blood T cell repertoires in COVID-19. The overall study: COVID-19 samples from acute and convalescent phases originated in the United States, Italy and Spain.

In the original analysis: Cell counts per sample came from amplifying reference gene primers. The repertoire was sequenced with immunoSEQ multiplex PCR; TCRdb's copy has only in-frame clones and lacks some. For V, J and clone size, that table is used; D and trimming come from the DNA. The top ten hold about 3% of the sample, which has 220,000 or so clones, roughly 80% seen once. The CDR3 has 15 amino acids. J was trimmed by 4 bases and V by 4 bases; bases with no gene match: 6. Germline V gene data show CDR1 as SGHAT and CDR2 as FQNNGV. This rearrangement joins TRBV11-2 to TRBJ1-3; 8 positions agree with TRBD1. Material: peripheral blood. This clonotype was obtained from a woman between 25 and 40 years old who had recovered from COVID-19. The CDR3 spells CASSSVRGPGNTIYF. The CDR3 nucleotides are TGTGCCAGCAGCTCGGTCAGGGGGCCCGGAAACACCATATATTTT.